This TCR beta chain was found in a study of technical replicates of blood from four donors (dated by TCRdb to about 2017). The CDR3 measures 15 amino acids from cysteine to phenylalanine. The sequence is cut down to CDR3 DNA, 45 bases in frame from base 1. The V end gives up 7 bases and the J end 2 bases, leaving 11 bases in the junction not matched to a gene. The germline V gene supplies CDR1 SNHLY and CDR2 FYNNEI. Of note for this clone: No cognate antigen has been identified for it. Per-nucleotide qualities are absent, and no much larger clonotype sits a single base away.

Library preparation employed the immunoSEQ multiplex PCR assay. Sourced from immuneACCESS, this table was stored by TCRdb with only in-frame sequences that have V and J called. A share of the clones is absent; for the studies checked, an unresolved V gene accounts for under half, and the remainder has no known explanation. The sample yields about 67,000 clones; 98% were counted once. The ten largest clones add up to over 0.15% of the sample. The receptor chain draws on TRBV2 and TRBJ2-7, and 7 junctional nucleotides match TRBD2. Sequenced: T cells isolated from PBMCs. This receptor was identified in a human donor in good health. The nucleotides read TGTGCCAGCAAGCGGACGGGGGGACCTACCTACGAGCAGTACTTC. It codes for CASKRTGGPTYEQYF.